The rows below give T cell receptor beta chains drawn from one sample of a study of read filtering for tumor transcriptome and immune sequencing. Using its own MiXCR run on the reads, TCRdb lists one record per CDR3 protein. The repertoire consists of 20,000 or so distinct CDR3 sequences, with approximately 20% occurring once and the leading ten covering 24%. The sample was a population of CD138-negative cells sorted from bone marrow. These receptor sequences come from a donor at least 40 years old with multiple myeloma. Each CDR3 is given with its conserved first and last residue. Each record gives: CDR3 protein, V gene, CDR3 length.

CDR3 protein: CASSLEPSREQYF; V gene: TRBV5-1; CDR3 length: 13
CDR3 protein: CSVGSGSPGELFF; V gene: TRBV29-1; CDR3 length: 13
CDR3 protein: CSARVNIGPGDTQYF; V gene: TRBV20-1; CDR3 length: 15
CDR3 protein: CASSGGQGSNEQFF; V gene: TRBV2; CDR3 length: 14
CDR3 protein: CASSLTYFEQYF; V gene: TRBV28; CDR3 length: 12
CDR3 protein: CASSEGSGTGALNEQFF; V gene: TRBV7-9; CDR3 length: 17
CDR3 protein: CSVEGGPGNEQFF; V gene: TRBV29-1; CDR3 length: 13
CDR3 protein: CASSLGVGSYNEQFF; V gene: TRBV13; CDR3 length: 15
CDR3 protein: CSASSQAPAAQETQYF; V gene: TRBV20-1; CDR3 length: 16
CDR3 protein: CASRPGQGADEQFF; V gene: TRBV2; CDR3 length: 14
CDR3 protein: CASGLGAGGPNEQYF; V gene: TRBV7-9; CDR3 length: 15
CDR3 protein: CASVTGGANYGYTF; V gene: TRBV6-6; CDR3 length: 14
CDR3 protein: CASSKASGRDTQYF; V gene: TRBV7-2; CDR3 length: 14
CDR3 protein: CSASPDSGTEAFF; V gene: TRBV29-1; CDR3 length: 13
CDR3 protein: CASSSRLAGGTDTQYF; V gene: TRBV6-2/TRBV6-3; CDR3 length: 16
CDR3 protein: CASSLVGLAHNEQFF; V gene: TRBV5-1; CDR3 length: 15
CDR3 protein: CASSLSTSGTYEQYF; V gene: TRBV7-6; CDR3 length: 15
CDR3 protein: CASSQRGEVAAFF; V gene: TRBV14; CDR3 length: 13
CDR3 protein: CATKFGTEAFF; V gene: TRBV24-1; CDR3 length: 11
CDR3 protein: CSASRGSSTDTQYF; V gene: TRBV20-1; CDR3 length: 14
CDR3 protein: CASSLPLRPTDAQYF; V gene: TRBV28; CDR3 length: 15
CDR3 protein: CSAEGQGLNTEAFF; V gene: TRBV29-1; CDR3 length: 14
CDR3 protein: CSAILSGADTQYF; V gene: TRBV20-1; CDR3 length: 13
CDR3 protein: CASTTTGALDQPQHF; V gene: TRBV28; CDR3 length: 15
CDR3 protein: CASSLRVNTEAFF; V gene: TRBV28; CDR3 length: 13
CDR3 protein: CASLPLTGGWNEQFF; V gene: TRBV18; CDR3 length: 15
CDR3 protein: CASSQGTAVNQPQHF; V gene: TRBV3-1; CDR3 length: 15
CDR3 protein: CASRSGRYNEQFF; V gene: TRBV7-9; CDR3 length: 13
CDR3 protein: CSVGGPTSYEQYF; V gene: TRBV29-1; CDR3 length: 13
CDR3 protein: CASSSGNNEKLFF; V gene: TRBV28; CDR3 length: 13
CDR3 protein: CASSLSGRAGNEQFF; V gene: TRBV28; CDR3 length: 15
CDR3 protein: CASIGTALTNYGYTF; V gene: TRBV28; CDR3 length: 15
CDR3 protein: CASSFQIGGDTQYF; V gene: TRBV7-6; CDR3 length: 14
CDR3 protein: CATSVGLGSYNEQFF; V gene: TRBV24-1; CDR3 length: 15
CDR3 protein: CSVDTGGSNQPQHF; V gene: TRBV29-1; CDR3 length: 14
CDR3 protein: CAGSSTGLAGGGHEQYF; V gene: TRBV28; CDR3 length: 17
CDR3 protein: CASREGTQGFSGANVLTF; V gene: TRBV19; CDR3 length: 18
CDR3 protein: CSAGAALAGQYNEQFF; V gene: TRBV20-1; CDR3 length: 16
CDR3 protein: CATADGQTQYF; V gene: TRBV24-1; CDR3 length: 11
CDR3 protein: CSALTPNTQYF; V gene: TRBV29-1; CDR3 length: 11
CDR3 protein: CAWTPNGGYEQYF; V gene: TRBV30; CDR3 length: 13
CDR3 protein: CASSQKETQYF; V gene: TRBV14; CDR3 length: 11
CDR3 protein: CASSPKQGGNTEAFF; V gene: TRBV18; CDR3 length: 15
CDR3 protein: CASSLGHSYERYF; V gene: TRBV7-2; CDR3 length: 13
CDR3 protein: CGVPTFYGYTF; V gene: TRBV20-1; CDR3 length: 11
CDR3 protein: CSAQTGKTYEQYF; V gene: TRBV20-1; CDR3 length: 13
CDR3 protein: CASARTSNTGDLFF; V gene: TRBV28; CDR3 length: 14
CDR3 protein: CASSLRGGNTEAFF; V gene: TRBV27; CDR3 length: 14
CDR3 protein: CASSSVGRASTDTQYF; V gene: TRBV6-2/TRBV6-3; CDR3 length: 16